Below, 9 T cell receptor beta chains from the same sample are listed, as sequenced in a study of blood T cell repertoires in COVID-19. TCRdb's copy holds only in-frame clones and misses some; the assay was immunoSEQ multiplex PCR. The table has under 200,000 clones, less than 90% seen once; the top ten hold roughly 15%. Sequenced: peripheral blood. These receptors originate from a woman in her sixties or seventies with COVID-19, enrolled during active disease.

This clone showed up just a few times. The chain links TRBV11-2 to TRBJ1-6; maybe TRBD1 (6 bases). The V gene lost 4 bases and the J gene lost 9 bases, with 10 bases spanning the gap. Germline V gives CDR1 SGHAT, CDR2 FQNNGV. CDR3 length: 13 amino acids. CDR3 coding DNA: TGTGCCAGCAGCTCGGACAGAAGTTCACCCCTCCACTTT. Translated: CASSSDRSSPLHF.

The chain joins TRBV3-1 (or the pseudogene TRBV3-2) to TRBJ1-3; D is possibly TRBD1 (5 bases). The CDR3 runs to 14 residues. Trimming shortened V by 3 bases and J by 0 bases, and 6 bases separated the two germline ends. CDR1 LGHDT and CDR2 YNNKEL come from the germline V gene (reference sequence). CDR3 DNA sequence: TGTGCCAGCAGCCATCAGGGCTCTGGAAACACCATATATTTT. Translated, it gives CASSHQGSGNTIYF.

The V and J genes are TRBV7-7 and TRBJ2-1; possible D gene TRBD2, 6 bases. The ends were cut back, 2 bases at V and 10 bases at J, with 21 bases in the middle. CDR1 is SSHAT, CDR2 FNYEAQ, per germline (reference sequence). There are 16 residues in the CDR3. CDR3 loop: CASSLTSLGPGEEQFF. Written as DNA, the CDR3 is TGTGCCAGCAGCTTAACATCCCTTGGGCCGGGGGAGGAGCAGTTCTTC.

This rearrangement joins TRBV20-1 to TRBJ1-6; no clear D. CDR1 is DFQATT and CDR2 is SNEGSKA in the germline V gene (reference sequence). This CDR3 region has 15 residues. With 3 bases removed from V and 4 bases from J, the gap between germline ends came to 13 bases. For the CDR3, the DNA is TGCAGTGCTAGTGGAGAGGTCCCTTATAATTCACCCCTCCACTTT. Protein: CSASGEVPYNSPLHF.

V gene TRBV2 combines with J gene TRBJ1-1, with D uncertain. The CDR3 totals 13 residues. The V end lost 4 bases, the J end lost 3 bases, and 9 bases lay between the germline ends. Germline CDR1 is SNHLY and CDR2 is FYNNEI. CDR3 sequence: CASSGQFDTEAFF. Here the CDR3 DNA reads TGTGCCAGCAGTGGACAATTTGACACTGAAGCTTTCTTT.

In its sample, this clone was seen a few times. This chain's CDR3 is CASSLEGQGKNQPQHF. CDR3 sequence (DNA): TGTGCCAGCAGTTTAGAAGGACAGGGAAAAAATCAGCCCCAGCATTTT. V gene TRBV28 combines with J gene TRBJ1-5; 8 bases map to TRBD1. CDR1 MDHEN and CDR2 SYDVKM come from the germline V gene. V trimming: 2 bases; J trimming: 4 bases; junction bases outside the gene matches: 7. The CDR3 extends over 16 amino acids.

The V gene is TRBV19, the J gene TRBJ2-6; D uncertain. V dropped 5 bases and J dropped 3 bases, with 14 bases sitting between them. The CDR3 loop spans 16 amino acids. CDR1 and CDR2 from the germline V gene are LNHDA and SQIVND (reference sequence). Written as DNA, the CDR3 is TGTGCCAGTAGTTCAGGTTGGCCTCTTGGGGCCAACGTCCTGACTTTC. It specifies CASSSGWPLGANVLTF.

The genes are TRBV14 and TRBJ2-7, with D possibly TRBD2 on 5 matching bases. This CDR3 comprises 13 residues. Germline CDR1 and CDR2: SGHDN and FVKESK. The ends were cut back, 8 bases at V and 2 bases at J, with 13 bases in the middle. The CDR3 bases are TGTGCCAGCGCAGGACTCAACACCTACGAGCAGTACTTC. The encoded protein is CASAGLNTYEQYF.

The chain links TRBV7-9 to TRBJ2-1; the D gene is possibly TRBD2 (6 bases). CDR3 length equals 16 residues. Trimming stripped 5 bases from V and 4 bases from J, with 18 bases between. Per germline, CDR1 SEHNR and CDR2 FQNEAQ (reference sequence). The CDR3 spells CASSLQAGRTYNEQFF. CDR3 bases: TGTGCCAGCAGCCTTCAGGCCGGGAGAACTTACAATGAGCAGTTCTTC.